A selection of T cell receptor beta chains follows, all from one sample in a study of technical replicates of blood from four donors. Generated by immunoSEQ multiplex PCR, the TCRdb table keeps only in-frame clones and is missing some. The data hold over 90,000 clones, with 95% observed a single time. The sequenced sample was T cells isolated from PBMCs. Source of these receptors: a human donor in good health. Both conserved end residues are part of each CDR3. Fields, in order: J gene, D gene, CDR3 length, V gene, clone size, CDR3 DNA, CDR3 protein. The D gene is left open where the match is weak. Where a row states a size, it is once, few, many or the class of an expanded clone; other rows omit it.

TRBJ2-1	-	14	TRBV10-3	-	TGTGCCATCAGCCTGGGAAGAGCGGGTAATGAGCAGTTCTTC	CAISLGRAGNEQFF
TRBJ2-5	-	16	TRBV7-9	-	TGTGCCAGCACCAACCGGGACTCCATTTACCAAGAGACCCAGTACTTC	CASTNRDSIYQETQYF
TRBJ2-3	TRBD2	17	TRBV10-3	-	TGTGCCATCAGTGAAGGTTTCGCGGGAGCGAGCCCAGATACGCAGTATTTT	CAISEGFAGASPDTQYF
TRBJ1-3	-	15	TRBV6-5	-	TGTGCCAGCAGTTACTCGGCAGGGGCTGGAAACACCATATATTTT	CASSYSAGAGNTIYF
TRBJ1-1	TRBD1	14	TRBV6-5	-	TGTGCCAGCAGTATCACAGGGGGCCGGACTGAAGCTTTCTTT	CASSITGGRTEAFF
TRBJ1-2	-	13	TRBV10-3	-	TGTGCCATCAGTGAGGCGACAGACTATGGCTACACCTTC	CAISEATDYGYTF
TRBJ2-1	TRBD2	14	TRBV6-5	-	TGTGCCAGCAGTCTGAGCGGGAGATACAATGAGCAGTTCTTC	CASSLSGRYNEQFF
TRBJ1-2	TRBD1	15	TRBV18	-	TGTGCCAGCTCACCTAACTCTCTAACAGGGGATGGCTACACCTTC	CASSPNSLTGDGYTF
TRBJ2-2	TRBD1	18	TRBV14	-	TGTGCCAGCAGCCTACAGGGGTCAACGTTCGCGAACACCGGGGAGCTGTTTTTT	CASSLQGSTFANTGELFF
TRBJ1-2	TRBD1	16	TRBV28	once	TGTGCCAGCAGCCTCTACCGGACAGGGCAAGCCTATGGCTACACCTTC	CASSLYRTGQAYGYTF
TRBJ2-7	-	16	TRBV11-3	-	TGTGCCAGCAACCTTAGTCAGGACTCCATAAGGTGCGAGCAGTACTTC	CASNLSQDSIRCEQYF
TRBJ2-6	-	13	TRBV7-3	-	TGTGCCAGCAGCCCCCCGGGGGCCAACGTCCTGACTTTC	CASSPPGANVLTF
TRBJ1-4	-	11	TRBV6-4	once	TGTGCCAGCAGAAATCGTGAAAAACTGTTTTTT	CASRNREKLFF
TRBJ2-1	TRBD1	16	TRBV11-2	-	TGTGCCAGCAGTCCAACACAGGGGTGGGGAGCGAATGAGCAGTTCTTC	CASSPTQGWGANEQFF
TRBJ1-1	-	11	TRBV30	-	TGTGCCTGGAGTGTAACTGTTGAAGCTTTCTTT	CAWSVTVEAFF
TRBJ1-1	-	14	TRBV5-1	once	TGCGCCAGCAGCGCAACTGGTCGGGGCACTGAAGCTTTCTTT	CASSATGRGTEAFF
TRBJ2-1	TRBD2	14	TRBV2	-	TGTGCCAGCACTGGTGGGGGGGGTTACAATGAGCAGTTCTTC	CASTGGGGYNEQFF
TRBJ1-2	TRBD1	16	TRBV5-6	-	TGTGCCAGCAGCTTGAATGCCGGGACAGGGGGCGGCGGCTACACCTTC	CASSLNAGTGGGGYTF
TRBJ2-5	-	13	TRBV5-1	-	TGCGCCAGCAGCTCAACAGGGAAAGAGACCCAGTACTTC	CASSSTGKETQYF
TRBJ2-7	TRBD1	17	TRBV4-1	-	TGCGCCAGCAGCCAAGCGGTGGTTGGGCTAGGGGGCCACGAGCAGTACTTC	CASSQAVVGLGGHEQYF
TRBJ2-3	TRBD1	16	TRBV9	-	TGTGCCAGCAGCGCCAGCACCTGGACAGGAACAGATACGCAGTATTTT	CASSASTWTGTDTQYF
TRBJ2-1	-	14	TRBV10-3	once	TGTGCCATCAGTGAGGGAGACTTTTACAATGAGCAGTTCTTC	CAISEGDFYNEQFF